The present T cell receptor (beta chain) was sequenced within a study of blood T cell repertoires in COVID-19. About the research overall: Acute-phase and convalescent COVID-19 samples originated in the United States, Italy and Spain.

TCRdb's copy holds only in-frame clones and misses some; the assay was immunoSEQ multiplex PCR. This sample yields over 200,000 clones, of which 83% are seen a single time; around 2.3% belongs to the top ten. The ends lost 9 bases at V and 6 bases at J; junction bases unmatched: 11. CDR1 and CDR2 (germline): LNHDA, SQIVND (reference sequence). The CDR3 has 14 amino acids. The specimen was peripheral blood. The sequence was obtained from a woman aged 40-49 years with active or convalescent COVID-19. The V call is TRBV19, the J call TRBJ2-7; TRBD1 matches at 10 bases. CDR3 loop: CASHPGQGLGEQYF. The CDR3 coding sequence is TGTGCCAGCCACCCGGGACAGGGGTTGGGCGAGCAGTACTTC.